This TCR beta chain is from a study of T cells in Graves' hyperthyroidism and ophthalmopathy. About the study: Peripheral blood samples were taken at initial diagnosis, prior to any treatment.

The CDR3 regions of TCR beta were amplified from RNA transcripts. The HTBI primer set was used in a first-round RT-PCR of the TCR CDR3. TCRdb reanalysed the multiplex PCR reads using MiXCR and keeps one entry per CDR3 protein. The sample lists 690,000 or so distinct CDR3 sequences; 15% to 20% were seen once. This clonotype has just a few counts. Each 10 ml fresh peripheral blood draw supplied the PBMCs. The V and J ends lost 0 bases and 5 bases, in that order; junction bases with no gene match: 6. Germline V gene data show CDR1 as MNHEY and CDR2 as SVGAGI. The length of the CDR3 is 16 residues. This TCR derives from a woman in her fifties or sixties with Graves' hyperthyroidism that later progressed to Graves' ophthalmopathy. The gene calls are TRBV6-5 and TRBJ2-5, with TRBD2 identical over 10 bases. The sequencing sample was made of blood. CDR3 in amino acids: CASSYSSGGAWETQYF. Written as DNA, the CDR3 is TGTGCCAGCAGTTACTCCAGCGGGGGGGCCTGGGAGACCCAGTACTTC.